This TCR beta chain is drawn from a study of T-cell memory formation after mild COVID-19. About the study: Largely, TCR clusters stayed within a single donor.

TCRdb independently ran MiXCR on the 5' RACE reads; one entry per CDR3 protein. Of hundreds of thousands of distinct CDR3 sequences in the sample, approximately 18% were seen once. Germline CDR1 reads SQVTM; CDR2 reads ANQGSEA. The length of the CDR3 is 13 residues. V was clipped by 4 bases and J by 1 base, with 10 bases between them. This clonotype turned up a few times. V is TRBV29-1 and J is TRBJ1-1; no reliable D call. This clonotype was obtained from an adult woman who had mild COVID-19 (a few samples of this study predate the infection). Cell type and time point are not known. Material: PBMCs or a T cell subset sorted from them (not recorded which). The CDR3 DNA is TGCAGCGTTGTAGGGAGCGGGAACACTGAAGCTTTCTTT. This encodes CSVVGSGNTEAFF. The variable domain in full, with the rest retrieved from reference TRBV29-1 and TRBJ1-1, is SAVISQKPSRDICQRGTSLTIQCQVDSQVTMMFWYRQQPGQSLTLIATANQGSEATYESGFVIDKFPISRPNLTFSTLTVSNMSPEDSSIYLCSVVGSGNTEAFFGQGTRLTVV.